This T cell receptor beta chain was recovered during a study of neurological immune-mediated disorders (dated by TCRdb to between 2017 and 2020). With respect to the entire study: Among the roughly 34 multiple sclerosis patients, relapsing-remitting MS was present in approximately 31 and secondary progressive MS was present in 3. The cohort included about 70 subjects: about 15 with HAM/TSP, some 35 with multiple sclerosis, and approximately 20 healthy controls. The roughly 100 TCR-beta libraries covered PBMC samples along with longitudinal samples, technical triplicates, and paired sorted CD4+ and CD8+ T-cell subsets. Peripheral blood TCR-beta repertoires from patients with HTLV-I-associated myelopathy (HAM/TSP), patients with multiple sclerosis, and healthy controls were compared in the study using UMI-based sequencing. The investigation overall reported the following: Phylogenetic analysis grouped repertoires from 18 of 34 MS patients into a cluster of related CDR3 sequences, suggesting a possible repertoire-level signature. The MS cluster showed no association with clinical or MRI features, and the authors stated that larger cohorts are needed. No identical CDR3 amino acid sequences were shared among expanded clones across subjects, suggesting private TCR-beta repertoires in all groups. TCR clonal expansion was highest in HAM/TSP patients and lowest in MS patients, with MS patients falling below even healthy controls.

Counted from cysteine to phenylalanine, this CDR3 has 18 amino acids. This entry keeps only the CDR3 DNA: 54 bases, framed from base 1. CDR1 and CDR2 were assigned from the germline V gene as SGDLS and YYNGEE. Relative to germline, V is missing 4 bases and J is missing 8 bases, with 20 bases of the junction outside any gene match. To synthesize cDNA, template-switch 5'RACE was performed with a primer carrying a 10-nucleotide random unique molecular identifier so that each TCR transcript was tagged. Each sequencing run produced over 170 million TCR-beta sequences covering 15-18 subjects. The RNeasy kit was used for extraction of total RNA. The KAPA Real-time Library Amplification kit was used to amplify TCR-beta VDJ regions with primers targeting the TCR constant region and the 5'RACE anchor. A first PCR added sample indexes and Illumina adaptors, after which a second PCR increased the library yield. The roughly 650 bp TCR product was size-selected on a 2% E-gel SizeSelection system after Ampure bead purification. Before pooling, libraries had their quality checked on a Bioanalyzer, their concentration measured with Qubit, and their quantity determined with the Kapa Library Quantification kit. An Illumina HiSeq 2500 sequenced the libraries paired-end 2 x 150 bp. To increase sequence diversity, roughly 25-31% phiX was spiked into each library pool. Per the original workflow: The quality-filtered reads were processed with the UMI-based MiGEC pipeline, whose error correction step removed more than 85% of the raw TCR sequences. VDJ genes were aligned to IMGT germline references, and each clonotype was defined by a unique CDR3 amino acid sequence together with V-J genes. VDJtools evaluated clonal expansion, Shannon diversity and CDR3 relatedness (CalcPairwiseDistances, ClusterSamples); CLCbio workbench built phylogenetic trees. A clone was classed as expanded if it had 8 or more unique UMIs, a cutoff based on coefficient-of-variation modelling across technical triplicates. In TCRdb, the public reads were trimmed at Q25 with fastp and aligned with MiXCR, with productive beta chains retained. Identical CDR3 proteins give one entry, which carries the most common genes and DNA. The V and J calls follow TCRdb's processing rather than the paper's. For this sample there are roughly 100,000 distinct CDR3 sequences; 3% to 4.5% appear just once. The ten largest clonotypes hold 5% to 7.5% of the sample.

Libraries from unsorted PBMCs were made from 2 million PBMCs kept in RNAlater at -80 degrees C until RNA extraction. Multiple sclerosis patients were enrolled in a US clinical protocol under which disease progression was evaluated by magnetic resonance imaging. Peripheral blood was subjected to Ficoll-Hypaque density gradient centrifugation to isolate PBMCs, which were then cryopreserved in liquid nitrogen. This clonotype was seen ten or more times. Which antigen it targets is not known. Per-nucleotide qualities are absent, and no much larger clonotype sits a single base away. The specimen was PBMCs. This clonotype was obtained from a woman aged 18-35 years with multiple sclerosis. The chain is made from TRBV9 and TRBJ2-4; 8 nucleotides in the junction match TRBD1. The DNA sequence is given as TGTGCCAGCAGCCTTACACCGAACCGGCAGGGGGCGTGGGACATTCAGTACTTC. Its translation is CASSLTPNRQGAWDIQYF.